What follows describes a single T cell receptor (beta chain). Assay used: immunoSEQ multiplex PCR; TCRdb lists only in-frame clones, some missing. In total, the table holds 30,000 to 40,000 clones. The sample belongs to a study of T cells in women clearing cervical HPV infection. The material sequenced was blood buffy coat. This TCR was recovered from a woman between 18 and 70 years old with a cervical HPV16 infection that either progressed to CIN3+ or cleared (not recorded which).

The CDR3 spells CASSLAHGSSYNSPLHF. The part of the CDR3 DNA that was read is TGTGCCAGCAGCTTAGCGCACGGGTCATCCTATAATTCACCC. The chain joins TRBV7-6 to TRBJ1-6; no clear D. The CDR3 end falls 3 residues outside the read, so it is completed with the germline J gene. CDR3 length: 17 residues. Germline V lookup: CDR1 SGHVS, CDR2 FNYEAQ. V gave up 0 bases and J gave up 1 base, with 10 bases separating them. Together with reference TRBV7-6 and TRBJ1-6, the CDR3 gives the full variable domain: GAGVSQSPRYKVTKRGQDVALRCDPISGHVSLYWYRQALGQGPEFLTYFNYEAQQDKSGLPNDRFSAERPEGSISTLTIQRTEQRDSAMYRCASSLAHGSSYNSPLHFGNGTRLTVT.